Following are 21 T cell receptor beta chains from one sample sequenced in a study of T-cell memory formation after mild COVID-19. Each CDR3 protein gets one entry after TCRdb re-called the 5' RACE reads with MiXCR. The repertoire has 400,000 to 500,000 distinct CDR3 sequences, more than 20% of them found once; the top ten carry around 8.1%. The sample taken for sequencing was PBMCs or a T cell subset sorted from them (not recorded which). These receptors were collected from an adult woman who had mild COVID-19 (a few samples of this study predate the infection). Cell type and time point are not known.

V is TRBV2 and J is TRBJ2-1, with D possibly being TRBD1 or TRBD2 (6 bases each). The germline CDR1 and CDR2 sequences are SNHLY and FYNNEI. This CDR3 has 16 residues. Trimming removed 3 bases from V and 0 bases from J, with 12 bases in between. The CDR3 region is CASSESAGHSYNEQFF. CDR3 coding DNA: TGTGCCAGCAGTGAGTCGGCGGGACACTCCTACAATGAGCAGTTCTTC.

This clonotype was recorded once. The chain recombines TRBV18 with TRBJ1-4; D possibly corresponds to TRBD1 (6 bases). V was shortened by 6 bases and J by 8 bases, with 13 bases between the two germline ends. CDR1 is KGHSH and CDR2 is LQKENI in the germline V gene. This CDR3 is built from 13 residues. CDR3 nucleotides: TGTGCCAGCTCTCAACAGGGCGGAGAAAAACTGTTTTTT. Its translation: CASSQQGGEKLFF.

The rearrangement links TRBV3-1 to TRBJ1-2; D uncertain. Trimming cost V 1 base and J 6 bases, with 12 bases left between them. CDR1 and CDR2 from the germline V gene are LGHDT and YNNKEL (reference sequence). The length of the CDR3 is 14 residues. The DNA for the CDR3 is TGTGCCAGCAGCCAAGTCCTCGGGAAAGATGGCTACACCTTC. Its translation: CASSQVLGKDGYTF.

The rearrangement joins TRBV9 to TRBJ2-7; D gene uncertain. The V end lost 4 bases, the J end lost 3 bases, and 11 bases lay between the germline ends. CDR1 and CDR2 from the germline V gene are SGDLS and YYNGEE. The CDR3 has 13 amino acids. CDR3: CASSPSLVYEQYF. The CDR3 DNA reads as TGTGCCAGCAGCCCATCATTAGTCTACGAGCAGTACTTC.

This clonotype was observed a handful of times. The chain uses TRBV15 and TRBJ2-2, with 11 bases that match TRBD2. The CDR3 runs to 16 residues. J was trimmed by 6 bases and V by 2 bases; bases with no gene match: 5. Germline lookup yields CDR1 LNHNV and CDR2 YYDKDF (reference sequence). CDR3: CATSRTGTSGAGELFF. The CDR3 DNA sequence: TGTGCCACCAGCAGAACCGGGACTAGCGGCGCCGGGGAGCTGTTTTTT.

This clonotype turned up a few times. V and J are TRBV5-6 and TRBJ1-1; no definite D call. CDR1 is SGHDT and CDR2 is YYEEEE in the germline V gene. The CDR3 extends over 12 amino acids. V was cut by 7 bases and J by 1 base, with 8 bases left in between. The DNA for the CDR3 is TGTGCCAGCGGACGGCCGAACACTGAAGCTTTCTTT. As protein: CASGRPNTEAFF.

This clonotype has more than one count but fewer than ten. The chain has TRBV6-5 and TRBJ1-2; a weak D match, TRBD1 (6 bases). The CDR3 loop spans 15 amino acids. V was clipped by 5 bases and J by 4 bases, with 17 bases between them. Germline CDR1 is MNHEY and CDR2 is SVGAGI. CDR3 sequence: CASSRPRTDRYGYTF. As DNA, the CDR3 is TGTGCCAGCAGTCGGCCTCGGACAGACCGCTATGGCTACACCTTC.

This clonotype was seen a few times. CDR3 region: CASSADEARYGYTF. CDR3 DNA: TGCGCCAGCAGCGCGGACGAGGCCCGATATGGCTACACCTTC. This rearrangement joins TRBV5-1 to TRBJ1-2; D not resolved. Germline lookup yields CDR1 SGHRS and CDR2 YFSETQ. The germline V and J ends were trimmed by 4 bases and 5 bases, with 15 bases remaining between them. The CDR3 sequence is 14 residues long.

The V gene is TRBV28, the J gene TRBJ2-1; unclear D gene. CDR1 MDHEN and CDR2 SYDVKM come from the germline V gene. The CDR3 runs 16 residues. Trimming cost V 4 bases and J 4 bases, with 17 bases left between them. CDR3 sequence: CASSSPDGSLYNEQFF. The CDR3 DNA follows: TGTGCCAGCAGTTCCCCGGATGGCAGTCTTTACAATGAGCAGTTCTTC.

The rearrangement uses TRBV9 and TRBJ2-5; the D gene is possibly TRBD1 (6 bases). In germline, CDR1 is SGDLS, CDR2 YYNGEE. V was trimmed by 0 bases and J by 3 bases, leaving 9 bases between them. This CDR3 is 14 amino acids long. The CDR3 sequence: CASSVAGTKETQYF. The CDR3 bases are TGTGCCAGCAGCGTAGCCGGGACAAAAGAGACCCAGTACTTC.

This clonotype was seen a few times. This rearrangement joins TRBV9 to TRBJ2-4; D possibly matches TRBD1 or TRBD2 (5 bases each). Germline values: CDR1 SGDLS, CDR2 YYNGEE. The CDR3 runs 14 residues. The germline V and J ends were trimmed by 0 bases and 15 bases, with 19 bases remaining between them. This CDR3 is CASSVDQGAPNAYF. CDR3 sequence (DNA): TGTGCCAGCAGCGTAGACCAGGGAGCCCCGAACGCGTACTTC. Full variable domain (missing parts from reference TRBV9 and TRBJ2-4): DSGVTQTPKHLITATGQRVTLRCSPRSGDLSVYWYQQSLDQGLQFLIQYYNGEERAKGNILERFSAQQFPDLHSELNLSSLELGDSALYFCASSVDQGAPNAYFGAGTRLSVL.

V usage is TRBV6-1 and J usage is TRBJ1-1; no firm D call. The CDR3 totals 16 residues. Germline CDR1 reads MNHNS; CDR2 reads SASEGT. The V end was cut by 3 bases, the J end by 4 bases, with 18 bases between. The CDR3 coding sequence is TGTGCCAGCAGTGATTCGGCGGTTTCATTTGGCACTGAAGCTTTCTTT. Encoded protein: CASSDSAVSFGTEAFF.

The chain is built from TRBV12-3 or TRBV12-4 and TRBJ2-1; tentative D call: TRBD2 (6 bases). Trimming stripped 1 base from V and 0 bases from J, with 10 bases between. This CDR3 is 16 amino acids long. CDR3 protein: CASSLEEGSSYNEQFF. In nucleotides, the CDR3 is TGTGCCAGCAGTTTAGAGGAGGGTTCCTCCTACAATGAGCAGTTCTTC.

The DNA for the CDR3 is TGTGCCACCAGAGACAGGGGCTACCAAGAGACCCAGTACTTC. Its translation: CATRDRGYQETQYF. The chain carries TRBV24-1 and TRBJ2-5, with TRBD1 matching over 8 bases. The CDR3 sequence is 14 residues long. The germline CDR1 and CDR2 sequences are KGHDR and SFDVKD. J was trimmed by 0 bases and V by 7 bases; bases with no gene match: 3.

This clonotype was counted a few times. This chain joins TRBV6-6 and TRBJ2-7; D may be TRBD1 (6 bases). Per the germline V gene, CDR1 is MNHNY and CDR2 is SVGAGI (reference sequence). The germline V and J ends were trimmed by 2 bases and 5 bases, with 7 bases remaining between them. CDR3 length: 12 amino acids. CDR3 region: CASSYGGHEQYF. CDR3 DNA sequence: TGTGCCAGCAGTTACGGGGGCCACGAGCAGTACTTC.

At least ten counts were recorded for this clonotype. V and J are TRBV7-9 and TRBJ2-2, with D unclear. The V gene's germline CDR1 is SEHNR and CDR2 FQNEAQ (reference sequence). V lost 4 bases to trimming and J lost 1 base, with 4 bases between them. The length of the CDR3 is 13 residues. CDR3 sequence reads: CASSSLNTGELFF. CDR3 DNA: TGTGCCAGCAGCTCGCTGAACACCGGGGAGCTGTTTTTT.

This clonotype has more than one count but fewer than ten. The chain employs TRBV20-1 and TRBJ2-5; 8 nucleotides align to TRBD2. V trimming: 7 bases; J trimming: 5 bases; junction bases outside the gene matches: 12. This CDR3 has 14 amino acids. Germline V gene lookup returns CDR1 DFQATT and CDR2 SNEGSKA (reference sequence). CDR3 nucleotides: TGCAGTGTACGTCCCGGGACTAGTTTGGAGACCCAGTACTTC. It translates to CSVRPGTSLETQYF.

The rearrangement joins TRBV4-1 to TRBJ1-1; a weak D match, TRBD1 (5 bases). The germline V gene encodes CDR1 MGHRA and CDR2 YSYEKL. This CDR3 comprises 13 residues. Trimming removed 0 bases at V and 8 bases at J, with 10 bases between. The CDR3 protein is CASSQDWEGEAFF. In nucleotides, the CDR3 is TGCGCCAGCAGCCAAGATTGGGAGGGGGAAGCTTTCTTT.

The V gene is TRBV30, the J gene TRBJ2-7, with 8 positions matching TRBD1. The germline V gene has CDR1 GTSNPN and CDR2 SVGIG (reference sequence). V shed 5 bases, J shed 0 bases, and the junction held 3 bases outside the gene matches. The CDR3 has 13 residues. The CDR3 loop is CAWRTGSSYEQYF. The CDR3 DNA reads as TGTGCCTGGCGGACAGGGAGCTCCTACGAGCAGTACTTC.

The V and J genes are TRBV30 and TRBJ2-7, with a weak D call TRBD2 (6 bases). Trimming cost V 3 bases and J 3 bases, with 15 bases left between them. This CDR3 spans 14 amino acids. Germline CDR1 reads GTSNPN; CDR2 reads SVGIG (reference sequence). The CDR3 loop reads CAWRGGPGDYEQYF. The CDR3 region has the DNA TGTGCCTGGAGGGGAGGACCCGGGGACTACGAGCAGTACTTC.

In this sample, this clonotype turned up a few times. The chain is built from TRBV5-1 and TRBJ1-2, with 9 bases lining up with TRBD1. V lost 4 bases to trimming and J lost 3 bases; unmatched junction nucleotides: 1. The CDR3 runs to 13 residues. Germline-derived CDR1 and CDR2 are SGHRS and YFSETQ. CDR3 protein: CASSRTGDYGYTF. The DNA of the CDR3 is TGCGCCAGCAGCCGGACAGGGGACTATGGCTACACCTTC.